This TCR beta chain is drawn from a study of tumor and adjacent non-tumor tissue in lung cancer. Whole-study context: Stage I to III disease affected 9 to 10 men and about five women aged roughly 31 to 85. Samples averaged roughly 4.3 million productive TCRbeta reads each.

The template was RNA from unsorted bulk tissue. Findings of the study overall: TCR diversity was significantly greater in tumor than normal lung tissue. In normal lung, the top 100 clones were significantly more dominant than in tumor.

This CDR3 spans 14 amino acids. CDR1 SEHNR and CDR2 FQNEAQ come from the germline V gene (reference sequence). V was trimmed by 1 base and J by 5 bases, leaving 10 bases between them. The library came from three nested PCR rounds adapted from ARM-PCR protocols. TCRdb passed the multiplex PCR reads through MiXCR, listing each CDR3 protein once. Of about 200,000 distinct CDR3 sequences listed, about 71% are singletons. About this clonotype: Its specificity is unknown.

Specimen: lung tumor tissue. This chain uses TRBV7-9 with TRBJ2-3; no reliable D call. This receptor was taken from a man in his 60s with non-small cell lung cancer. In nucleotides, the CDR3 is TGTGCCAGCAGCTTAGGGCTAGGTGGAGATACGCAGTATTTT. Protein product: CASSLGLGGDTQYF.